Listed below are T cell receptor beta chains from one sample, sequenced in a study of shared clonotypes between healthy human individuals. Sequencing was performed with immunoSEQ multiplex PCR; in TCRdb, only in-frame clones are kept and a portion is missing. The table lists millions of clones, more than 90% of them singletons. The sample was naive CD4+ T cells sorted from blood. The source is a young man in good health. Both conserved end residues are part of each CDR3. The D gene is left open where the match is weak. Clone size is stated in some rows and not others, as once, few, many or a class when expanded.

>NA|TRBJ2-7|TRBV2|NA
CASSPRAPGLNEQYF
TGTGCCAGCAGTCCTAGGGCCCCTGGATTGAACGAGCAGTACTTC
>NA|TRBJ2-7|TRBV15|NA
CATSRGRTAGSWFDEQYF
TGTGCCACCAGCAGAGGCCGCACTGCCGGTTCATGGTTCGACGAGCAGTACTTC
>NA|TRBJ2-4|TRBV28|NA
CASSLGGAKNIQYF
TGTGCCAGCAGCCTCGGTGGAGCCAAAAACATTCAGTACTTC
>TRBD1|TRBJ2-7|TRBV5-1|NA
CASSSGTGTYEQYF
TGCGCCAGCAGCTCGGGGACAGGAACCTACGAGCAGTACTTC
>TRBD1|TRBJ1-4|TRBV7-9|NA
CASSSRQGATNEKLFF
TGTGCCAGCAGCTCACGACAGGGCGCAACTAATGAAAAACTGTTTTTT
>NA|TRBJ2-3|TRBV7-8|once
CASSLGGPTDTQYF
TGTGCCAGCAGCTTAGGAGGGCCCACAGATACGCAGTATTTT
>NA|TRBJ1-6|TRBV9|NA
CASSVASSSVSPLHF
TGTGCCAGCAGCGTAGCCAGTTCGTCGGTTTCACCCCTCCACTTT
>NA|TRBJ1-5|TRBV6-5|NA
CASSSLGSLQPQHF
TGTGCCAGCAGCTCGTTAGGAAGTCTTCAGCCCCAGCATTTT
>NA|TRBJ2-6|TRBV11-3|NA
CASSPGTTRQSRANVLTF
TGTGCCAGCAGCCCCGGTACGACTCGACAAAGTCGGGCCAACGTCCTGACTTTC
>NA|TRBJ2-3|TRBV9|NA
CASSVISTDTQYF
TGTGCCAGCAGCGTAATTAGCACAGATACGCAGTATTTT
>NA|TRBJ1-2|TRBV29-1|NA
CSVAAGAYGYTF
TGCAGCGTTGCGGCAGGGGCCTATGGCTACACCTTC
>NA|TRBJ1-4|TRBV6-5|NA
CASRRGLMGEKLFF
TGTGCCAGCAGGAGAGGCCTTATGGGTGAAAAACTGTTTTTT
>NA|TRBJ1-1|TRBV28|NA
CASSPAGGGTEAFF
TGTGCCAGCAGCCCGGCGGGAGGGGGCACTGAAGCTTTCTTT
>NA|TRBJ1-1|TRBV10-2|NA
CASSAGGERNTEAFF
TGCGCCAGCAGTGCGGGGGGCGAGAGGAACACTGAGGCTTTCTTT
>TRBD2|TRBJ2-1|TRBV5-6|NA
CASSTLAGDFNEQFF
TGTGCCAGCAGCACCCTAGCGGGAGATTTCAATGAGCAGTTCTTC
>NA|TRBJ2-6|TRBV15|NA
CATSGVNSGANVLTF
TGTGCCACCAGCGGCGTAAACTCTGGGGCCAACGTCCTGACTTTC
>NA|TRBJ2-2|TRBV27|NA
CASSSFGAGNTGELFF
TGTGCCAGCAGTTCCTTCGGTGCAGGGAACACCGGGGAGCTGTTTTTT
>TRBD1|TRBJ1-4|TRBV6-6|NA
CAGSYGTDNEKLFF
TGTGCCGGCAGTTACGGGACAGATAATGAAAAACTGTTTTTT
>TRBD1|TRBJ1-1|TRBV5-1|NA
CASSAGQGWTEAFF
TGCGCCAGCAGCGCTGGACAGGGATGGACTGAAGCTTTCTTT
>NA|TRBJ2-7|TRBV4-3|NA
CASSQDPFTREQYF
TGCGCCAGCAGCCAAGACCCTTTCACCCGCGAGCAGTACTTC
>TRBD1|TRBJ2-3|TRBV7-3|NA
CASSLKTGGRDTQYF
TGTGCCAGCAGCTTAAAGACAGGGGGCCGAGATACGCAGTATTTT
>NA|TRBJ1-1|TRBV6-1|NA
CASSEQPAGPNTEAFF
TGTGCCAGCAGTGAACAACCGGCAGGGCCGAACACTGAAGCTTTCTTT
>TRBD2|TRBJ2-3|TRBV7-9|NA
CASSYGLAGERGTQYF
TGTGCCAGCAGTTATGGTTTGGCGGGAGAAAGGGGTACGCAGTATTTT
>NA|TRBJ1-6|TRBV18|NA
CASSPAGGSPLHF
TGTGCCAGCTCACCCGCCGGGGGGTCACCCCTCCACTTT
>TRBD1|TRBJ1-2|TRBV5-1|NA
CASSMGQGVGYTF
TGCGCCAGCAGCATGGGACAGGGGGTAGGCTACACCTTC
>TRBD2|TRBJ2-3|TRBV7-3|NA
CASSVVPGLAPFGTDTQYF
TGTGCCAGCAGCGTAGTCCCGGGACTAGCGCCCTTTGGAACAGATACGCAGTATTTT
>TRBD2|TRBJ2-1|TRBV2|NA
CASLWREFYPEQFF
TGTGCCAGCCTATGGCGGGAGTTTTACCCTGAGCAGTTCTTC
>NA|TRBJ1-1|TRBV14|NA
CASSQVSANTEAFF
TGTGCCAGCAGCCAAGTCTCGGCCAACACTGAAGCTTTCTTT
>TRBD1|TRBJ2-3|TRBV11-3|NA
CASSPGQELTDTQYF
TGTGCCAGCAGCCCCGGACAGGAACTAACAGATACGCAGTATTTT
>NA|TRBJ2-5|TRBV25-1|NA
CASRSRGVRETQYF
TGTGCCAGCAGGAGTCGAGGGGTTAGAGAGACCCAGTACTTC
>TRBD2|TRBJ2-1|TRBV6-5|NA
CASSRMTSGMNEQFF
TGTGCCAGCAGTCGAATGACTAGCGGGATGAATGAGCAGTTCTTC
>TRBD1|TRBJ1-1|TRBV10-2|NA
CASSEPQGARAFF
TGCGCCAGCAGTGAGCCCCAGGGGGCCAGGGCTTTCTTT
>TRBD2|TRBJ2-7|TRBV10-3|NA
CAISESGREGYEQYF
TGTGCCATCAGTGAGTCGGGGAGGGAGGGGTACGAGCAGTACTTC
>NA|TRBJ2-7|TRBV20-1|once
CSGGRENEQYF
TGCAGTGGCGGCAGGGAAAACGAGCAGTACTTC
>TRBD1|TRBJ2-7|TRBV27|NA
CASSLSRGSSYEQYF
TGTGCCAGCAGTTTATCCAGGGGGTCGTCCTACGAGCAGTACTTC
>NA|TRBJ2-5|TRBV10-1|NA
CASRDRLADRETQYF
TGCGCCAGCAGGGACAGGTTAGCGGACCGGGAGACCCAGTACTTC
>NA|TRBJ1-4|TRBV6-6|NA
CASSWFQDNEKLFF
TGTGCCAGCAGTTGGTTCCAGGATAATGAAAAACTGTTTTTT
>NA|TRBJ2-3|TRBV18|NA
CASSPGRDKRDWADTQYF
TGTGCCAGCTCACCTGGACGGGACAAGCGGGATTGGGCAGATACGCAGTATTTT